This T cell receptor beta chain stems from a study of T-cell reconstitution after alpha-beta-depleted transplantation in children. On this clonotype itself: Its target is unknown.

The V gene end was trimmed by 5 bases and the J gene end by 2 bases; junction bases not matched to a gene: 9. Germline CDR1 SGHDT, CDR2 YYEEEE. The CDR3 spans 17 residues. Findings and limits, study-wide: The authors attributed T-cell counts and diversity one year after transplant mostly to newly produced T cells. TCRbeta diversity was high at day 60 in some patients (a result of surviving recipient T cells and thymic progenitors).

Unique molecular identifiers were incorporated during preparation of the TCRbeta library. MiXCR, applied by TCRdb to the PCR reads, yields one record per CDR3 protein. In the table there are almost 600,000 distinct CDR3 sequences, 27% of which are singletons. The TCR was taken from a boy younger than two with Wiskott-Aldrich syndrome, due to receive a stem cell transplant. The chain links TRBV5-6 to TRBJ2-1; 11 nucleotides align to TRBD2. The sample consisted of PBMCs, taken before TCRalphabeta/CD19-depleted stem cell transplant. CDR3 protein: CASSSHGTSGPYNEQFF. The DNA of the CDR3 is TGTGCCAGCAGTTCTCATGGGACTAGCGGACCCTACAATGAGCAGTTCTTC. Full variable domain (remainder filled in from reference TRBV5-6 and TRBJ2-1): DAGVTQSPTHLIKTRGQQVTLRCSPKSGHDTVSWYQQALGQGPQFIFQYYEEEERQRGNFPDRFSGHQFPNYSSELNVNALLLGDSALYLCASSSHGTSGPYNEQFFGPGTRLTVL.